The T cell receptor beta chain described here comes from a study of CD8 T cells in ankylosing spondylitis. This clonotype was seen a few times. The antigen is not known. Deletions cut 6 bases from V and 0 bases from J, with 15 bases between. In germline, CDR1 is SQVTM, CDR2 ANQGSEA. This CDR3 contains 16 residues. Study-level results: A motif in TCR beta, a set of eight highly homologous variants, appeared characteristic of ankylosing spondylitis blood.

Each CDR3 protein is one row after TCRdb ran MiXCR on the 5' RACE reads. The table lists over 600,000 distinct CDR3 sequences, 15% to 20% of them singletons. The sample taken for sequencing was blood, either unsorted or a sorted T cell fraction (not recorded which). The V gene is TRBV29-1, the J gene TRBJ2-6; D perhaps matches TRBD2 (5 bases). The receptor was derived from a male donor with ankylosing spondylitis. CDR3 coding DNA: TGCAGCGTCCGAGGGTTAAGTAACTCTGGGGCCAACGTCCTGACTTTC. Amino acids: CSVRGLSNSGANVLTF. Full variable domain (remainder filled in from reference TRBV29-1 and TRBJ2-6): SAVISQKPSRDICQRGTSLTIQCQVDSQVTMMFWYRQQPGQSLTLIATANQGSEATYESGFVIDKFPISRPNLTFSTLTVSNMSPEDSSIYLCSVRGLSNSGANVLTFGAGSRLTVL.